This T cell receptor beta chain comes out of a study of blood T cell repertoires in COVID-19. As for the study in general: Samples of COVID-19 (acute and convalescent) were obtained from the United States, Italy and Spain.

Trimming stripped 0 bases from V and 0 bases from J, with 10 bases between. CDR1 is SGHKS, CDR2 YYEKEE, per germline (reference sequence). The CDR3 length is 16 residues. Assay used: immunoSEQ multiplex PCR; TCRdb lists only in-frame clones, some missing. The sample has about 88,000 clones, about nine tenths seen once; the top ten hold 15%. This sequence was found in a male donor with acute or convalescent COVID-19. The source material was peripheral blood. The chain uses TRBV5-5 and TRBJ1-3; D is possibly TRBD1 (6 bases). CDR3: CASSLATGISGNTIYF. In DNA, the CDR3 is TGTGCCAGCAGCTTGGCAACAGGGATCTCTGGAAACACCATATATTTT.